Shown below are 14 T cell receptor beta chains from a single sample sequenced in a study of read filtering for tumor transcriptome and immune sequencing. Molecular barcoded adaptors covering alpha/delta and beta/gamma chains were used on 400 ng RNA. One entry per CDR3 protein, called by TCRdb with MiXCR from the reads. The table records 30,000 to 40,000 distinct CDR3 sequences, around 15% of them present only once. Sequencing input: a population of CD138-negative cells sorted from bone marrow. These receptors came from a donor at least 40 years old with multiple myeloma.

This clonotype was seen repeatedly, ten times or more. V usage is TRBV18 and J usage is TRBJ1-1; D is undetermined. The CDR3 spans 15 residues. V was pared by 6 bases and J by 5 bases, with 19 bases between. Per the germline V gene, CDR1 is KGHSH and CDR2 is LQKENI. The CDR3 coding sequence is TGTGCCAGCTCCCACCCCCAGGCCCCGAGGACTGAAGCTTTCTTT. Encoded protein: CASSHPQAPRTEAFF.

This clonotype was counted many times. The CDR3 loop is CSARVLQETQYF. CDR3 nucleotides: TGCAGTGCTAGGGTCTTACAAGAGACCCAGTACTTC. The rearrangement joins TRBV20-1 to TRBJ2-5; D is ambiguous. The CDR3 covers 12 residues. Germline CDR1 DFQATT, CDR2 SNEGSKA (reference sequence). Trimming left V 3 bases short and J 2 bases short, with 7 bases between.

At least ten counts were recorded for this clonotype. Here the CDR3 DNA reads TGTGCCAGCAGCTTACGTAACCAAGAGACCCAGTACTTC. This sequence encodes CASSLRNQETQYF. The chain uses TRBV7-2 and TRBJ2-5, with D uncertain. CDR3 length: 13 amino acids. Germline V gene data show CDR1 as SGHTA and CDR2 as FQGNSA. Trimming removed 2 bases at V and 0 bases at J, with 4 bases between.

This clonotype came up many times. The chain carries TRBV12-3 or TRBV12-4 and TRBJ2-7, with TRBD1 identical over 8 bases. The CDR3 is 16 amino acids. V was pared by 5 bases and J by 2 bases, with 11 bases of the junction left unmatched. The CDR3 here is CASSPLAQGAAYEQYF. CDR3 DNA sequence: TGTGCCAGCAGTCCCTTAGCGCAGGGGGCGGCCTACGAGCAGTACTTC.

Remarks on this clonotype: A read error may explain this, as a much larger clone is one base away. The V and J genes are TRBV20-1 and TRBJ1-5; 7 bases are a match to TRBD1. The CDR3 is 15 residues long. CDR1 and CDR2 from the germline V gene are DFQATT and SNEGSKA (reference sequence). The CDR3 is CSAFGQDLYNQPQRF. The CDR3 DNA sequence: TGCAGTGCTTTCGGACAGGACCTGTACAATCAGCCCCAGCGTTTT.

This clonotype was found a few times. A read error may explain this, as a much larger clone is one base away. Because it lacks the conserved phenylalanine or tryptophan at the end, this CDR3 is likely a read error. V and J are TRBV5-1 and TRBJ1-1; 9 bases fit TRBD1. Germline assignment: CDR1 SGHRS and CDR2 YFSETQ. The length of the CDR3 is 14 residues. V was pared by 5 bases and J by 4 bases, with 6 bases of the junction left unmatched. This CDR3 reads CASRRGQGGTEAFL. The CDR3 DNA sequence: TGCGCCAGCAGAAGGGGACAGGGTGGCACTGAAGCTTTCCTT.

This clonotype appeared many times. The genes are TRBV4-1 and TRBJ2-1; 12 positions match TRBD2. The CDR3 runs 16 residues. Germline-derived CDR1 and CDR2 are MGHRA and YSYEKL. The V gene end was trimmed by 1 base and the J gene end by 3 bases; junction bases not matched to a gene: 1. CDR3: CASSQALAGGYNEQFF. The DNA of the CDR3 is TGCGCCAGCAGCCAAGCACTAGCGGGGGGCTACAATGAGCAGTTCTTC.

For this clonotype: A much larger clone differs by one base, so this may be a read error. V gene TRBV7-8 combines with J gene TRBJ2-4, with D unresolved. The germline gives CDR1 SGHVS, CDR2 FQNEAQ. The CDR3 loop spans 15 amino acids. CDR3 DNA sequence: TGTGCCAGCAGCCCCCTTGAGACCGGCAAAGACATTCAGTACTTC. Translating it yields CASSPLETGKDIQYF.

The table lists this clonotype with a count of one. This sequence is one base from a far larger clone and is likely a read error. V is TRBV11-2 and J is TRBJ2-1; D is perhaps TRBD1 (5 bases). Per germline, CDR1 SGHAT and CDR2 FQNNGV. The CDR3 runs 12 residues. V shed 5 bases and J shed 12 bases, with 14 bases lying between them. The DNA for the CDR3 is TGTGCCAGCAGCCTCCAGGGTTCTGTGCAGTTCTTC. It translates to CASSLQGSVQFF. The whole variable domain, filled in from reference TRBV11-2 and TRBJ2-1, reads EAGVAQSPRYKIIEKRQSVAFWCNPISGHATLYWYQQILGQGPKLLIQFQNNGVVDDSQLPKDRFSAERLKGVDSTLKIQPAKLEDSAVYLCASSLQGSVQFFGPGTRLTVL.

This clonotype came up many times. This chain connects TRBV7-9 to TRBJ1-5; 7 nucleotides line up with TRBD1. With 3 bases clipped from V and 0 bases from J, the junction kept 8 bases outside the gene matches. This CDR3 is 17 amino acids long. The germline V gene has CDR1 SEHNR and CDR2 FQNEAQ (reference sequence). For the CDR3, the DNA is TGTGCCAGCAGCTTTTGGCCAGGGACAGATAGCAATCAGCCCCAGCATTTT. Translation: CASSFWPGTDSNQPQHF.

This clonotype was picked up many times. The V and J genes are TRBV4-3 and TRBJ1-5, with D perhaps matching TRBD1 (5 bases). Trimming took off 1 base at V and 6 bases at J, with 7 bases between the two ends. The CDR3 covers 13 residues. Germline V gene data show CDR1 as LGHNA and CDR2 as YSLEER. Here the CDR3 DNA reads TGCGCCAGCAGCCAAGGGGGCGGTCAGCCCCAGCATTTT. Its translation: CASSQGGGQPQHF.

In its sample, this clonotype was seen many times. This chain connects TRBV6-5 to TRBJ2-7, with 8 positions matching TRBD1. The V gene end was trimmed by 2 bases and the J gene end by 6 bases; junction bases not matched to a gene: 9. The CDR3 is made up of 15 amino acids. CDR1 and CDR2 from the germline V gene are MNHEY and SVGAGI. CDR3 sequence reads: CASSYRAGGSREQYF. Written as DNA, the CDR3 is TGTGCCAGCAGTTACAGGGCAGGGGGCTCTCGCGAGCAGTACTTC.

This clonotype was recorded at least ten times. The chain recombines TRBV6-6 with TRBJ2-2, with a possible D match to TRBD2 (5 bases). The V end lost 10 bases, the J end lost 3 bases, and 9 bases lay between the germline ends. CDR3 length equals 12 residues. Germline-derived CDR1 and CDR2 are MNHNY and SVGAGI (reference sequence). In DNA, the CDR3 is TGTGCCACCATCGGGGACACCGGGGAGCTGTTTTTT. Protein: CATIGDTGELFF.

This clonotype was recorded many times. The gene calls are TRBV6-4 and TRBJ1-5; D might be TRBD1 (5 bases). V was cut by 6 bases and J by 11 bases, with 23 bases left in between. Germline V gene lookup returns CDR1 MRHNA and CDR2 SNTAGT. This CDR3 comprises 15 residues. CDR3 protein: CASRFDSADVWAQHF. The DNA of the CDR3 is TGTGCCAGCAGGTTCGACAGCGCCGACGTATGGGCCCAGCATTTT.